Shown below are 5 T cell receptor beta chains from a single sample sequenced in a study of cytomegalovirus exposure and HLA in healthy donors. A multiplex PCR was run with 60 Vbeta primers and 13 Jbeta primers. The method was immunoSEQ multiplex PCR; TCRdb's version includes in-frame clones alone and lacks a portion of them. The sample lists around 140,000 clones; approximately 73% were seen once. The material sequenced was PBMCs. The receptors originated from a woman aged 18-29 years in good health and CMV-seronegative.

V gene TRBV4-1 combines with J gene TRBJ1-4, with 9 bases identical to TRBD1. CDR1 is MGHRA and CDR2 is YSYEKL in the germline V gene. The CDR3 spans 19 residues. The V gene end was trimmed by 3 bases and the J gene end by 0 bases; junction bases not matched to a gene: 11. CDR3 nucleotide sequence: TGCGCCAGCAGCCAGGGGGACAGGGTGATAGTTGCAACTAATGAAAAACTGTTTTTT. It codes for CASSQGDRVIVATNEKLFF.

The chain recombines TRBV6-1 with TRBJ1-3; no firm D call. The CDR3 is 15 residues long. Germline CDR1 MNHNS, CDR2 SASEGT. Trimming cost V 8 bases and J 3 bases, with 17 bases left between them. The CDR3, as DNA: TGTGCCAGCCGGGTGTCCCTCTTTGGTGGAAACACCATATATTTT. This sequence encodes CASRVSLFGGNTIYF.

This clone was recorded once. The chain carries TRBV7-2 and TRBJ2-1, with TRBD2 as a possible D gene (5 bases). Germline V gene sequence: CDR1 SGHTA, CDR2 FQGNSA. CDR3 size: 18 residues. V was pared by 2 bases and J by 4 bases, with 21 bases between. This CDR3 is CASSLLPQRTDWYNEQFF. DNA for the CDR3: TGTGCCAGCAGCTTATTACCTCAGCGGACCGATTGGTACAATGAGCAGTTCTTC.

The genes are TRBV6-5 and TRBJ2-7; tentatively, D is TRBD2 (5 bases). The germline V gene has CDR1 MNHEY and CDR2 SVGAGI. The V gene lost 5 bases and the J gene lost 0 bases, with 11 bases spanning the gap. The CDR3 is 14 amino acids. The CDR3 loop is CASSSLGSSYEQYV. In nucleotides, the CDR3 is TGTGCCAGCAGTAGTCTAGGGAGCTCCTACGAGCAGTACGTC.

The DNA for the CDR3 is TGTGCCAGCAGTTTAACAGACAATAGCAATCAGCCCCAGCATTTT. Amino acid sequence: CASSLTDNSNQPQHF. This sequence joins TRBV27 and TRBJ1-5; D ambiguous. The CDR3 spans 15 residues. Germline values: CDR1 MNHEY, CDR2 SMNVEV (reference sequence). The germline V and J ends were trimmed by 2 bases and 0 bases, with 8 bases remaining between them.